The entry below describes one T cell receptor beta chain. The read ends 3 residues early relative to the CDR3; the germline J gene fills the gap. The method was immunoSEQ multiplex PCR; TCRdb's version includes in-frame clones alone and lacks a portion of them. The sample data list tens of thousands of clones. This specimen comes from a study of T cells in women clearing cervical HPV infection. V was trimmed by 4 bases and J by 0 bases, leaving 16 bases between them. The germline CDR1 and CDR2 sequences are MNHEY and SVGEGT. The CDR3 sequence is 16 residues long. The receptor's source is a woman aged 18 to 75 with a cervical HPV16 infection that either progressed to CIN3+ or cleared (not recorded which). The V and J genes are TRBV6-2 or TRBV6-3 and TRBJ2-7, with D possibly matching TRBD1 (5 bases). Sequencing was carried out using blood buffy coat. The CDR3 protein is CASSLTRRVGSYEQYF. Partial CDR3 DNA: TGTGCCAGCAGTTTGACCCGCAGGGTGGGCTCCTACGAG.